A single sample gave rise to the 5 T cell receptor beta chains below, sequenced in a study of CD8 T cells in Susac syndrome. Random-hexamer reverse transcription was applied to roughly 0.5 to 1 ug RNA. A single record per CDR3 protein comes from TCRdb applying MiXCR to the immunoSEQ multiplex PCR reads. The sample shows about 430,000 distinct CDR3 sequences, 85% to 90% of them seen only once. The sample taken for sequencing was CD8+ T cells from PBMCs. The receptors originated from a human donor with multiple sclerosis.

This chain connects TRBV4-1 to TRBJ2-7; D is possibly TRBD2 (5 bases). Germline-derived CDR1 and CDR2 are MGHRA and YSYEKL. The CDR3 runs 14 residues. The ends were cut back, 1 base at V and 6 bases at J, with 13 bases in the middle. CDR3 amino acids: CASSQVGGGGEQYF. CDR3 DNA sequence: TGCGCCAGCAGCCAAGTCGGCGGAGGTGGCGAGCAGTACTTC.

DNA for the CDR3: TGTGCCAGCAGCTTGGACGTGGGGGGGGGATACACTGAAGCTTTCTTT. Its protein is CASSLDVGGGYTEAFF. The gene calls are TRBV7-2 and TRBJ1-1; D is possibly TRBD1 (5 bases). CDR1 and CDR2 (germline): SGHTA, FQGNSA. The CDR3 runs to 16 residues. The V end lost 3 bases, the J end lost 3 bases, and 17 bases lay between the germline ends.

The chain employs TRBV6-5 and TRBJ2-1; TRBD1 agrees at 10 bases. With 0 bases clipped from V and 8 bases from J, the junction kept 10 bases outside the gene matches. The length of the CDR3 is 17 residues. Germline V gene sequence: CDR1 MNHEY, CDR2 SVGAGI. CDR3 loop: CASSYSTPGQGFDEQFF. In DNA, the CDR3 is TGTGCCAGCAGTTACTCGACGCCGGGACAGGGGTTTGATGAGCAGTTCTTC.

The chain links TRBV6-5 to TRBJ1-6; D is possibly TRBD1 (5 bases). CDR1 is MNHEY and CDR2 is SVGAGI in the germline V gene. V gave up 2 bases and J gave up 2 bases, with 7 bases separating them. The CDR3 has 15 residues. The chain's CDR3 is CASSYEGPYNSPLHF. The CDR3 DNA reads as TGTGCCAGCAGTTACGAGGGGCCCTATAATTCACCCCTCCACTTT.

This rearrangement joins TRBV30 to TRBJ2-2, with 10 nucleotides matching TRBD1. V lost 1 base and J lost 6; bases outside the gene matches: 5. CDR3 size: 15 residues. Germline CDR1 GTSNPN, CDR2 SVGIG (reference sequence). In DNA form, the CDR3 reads TGTGCCTGGAGTGAAATCGGACAGGGGGCCGGGGAGCTGTTTTTT. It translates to CAWSEIGQGAGELFF.